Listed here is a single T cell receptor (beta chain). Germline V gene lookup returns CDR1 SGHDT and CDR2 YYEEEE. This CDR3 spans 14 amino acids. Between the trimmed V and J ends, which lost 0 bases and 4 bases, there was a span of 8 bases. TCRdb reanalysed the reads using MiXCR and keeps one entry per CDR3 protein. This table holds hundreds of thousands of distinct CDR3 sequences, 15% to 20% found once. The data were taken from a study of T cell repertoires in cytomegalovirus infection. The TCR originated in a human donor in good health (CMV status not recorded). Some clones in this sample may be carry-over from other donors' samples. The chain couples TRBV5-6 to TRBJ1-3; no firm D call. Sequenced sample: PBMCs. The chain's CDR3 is CASSLAGYGNTIYF. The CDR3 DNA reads TGTGCCAGCAGCTTGGCGGGGTACGGAAACACCATATATTTT.